The text below deals with one T cell receptor beta chain. The CDR3 runs to 13 residues. Germline values: CDR1 SGHRS, CDR2 YFSETQ. V lost 4 bases and J 5 bases, leaving 12 bases between the germline ends. This sample stems from a study of cytomegalovirus exposure and HLA in healthy donors. Study-wide background: Prior work identified about 120 million unique TCR beta sequences in some 180 million T cells.

The PCR was carried out with 60 Vbeta primers and 13 Jbeta primers. Produced via immunoSEQ multiplex PCR; TCRdb's table is partial and in-frame only. The data show fewer than 140,000 clones, over 60% seen once. The receptor's source is a woman between 45 and 65 years old in good health and CMV-seropositive. The chain recombines TRBV5-1 with TRBJ2-5; no definite D call. The sequenced material came from PBMCs. The CDR3 here is CASSVGIEETQYF. The CDR3 region has the DNA TGCGCCAGCAGCGTGGGCATTGAGGAGACCCAGTACTTC.